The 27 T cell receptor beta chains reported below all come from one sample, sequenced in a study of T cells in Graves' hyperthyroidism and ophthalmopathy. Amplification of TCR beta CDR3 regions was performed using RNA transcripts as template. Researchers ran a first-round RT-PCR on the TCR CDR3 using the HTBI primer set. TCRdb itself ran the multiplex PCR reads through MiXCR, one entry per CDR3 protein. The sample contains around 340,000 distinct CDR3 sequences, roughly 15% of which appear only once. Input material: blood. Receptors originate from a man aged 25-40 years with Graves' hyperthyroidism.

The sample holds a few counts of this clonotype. For the CDR3, the DNA is TGTGCCAGCAGCGTAGGTGGGGCTAGCGGGTACACAGATACGCAGTATTTT. Amino acid sequence: CASSVGGASGYTDTQYF. The genes are TRBV9 and TRBJ2-3; TRBD2 aligns across 8 bases. Germline CDR1 reads SGDLS; CDR2 reads YYNGEE. The length of the CDR3 is 17 residues. Losses at the gene ends were 0 bases for V and 2 bases for J; bases not matched to a gene: 8.

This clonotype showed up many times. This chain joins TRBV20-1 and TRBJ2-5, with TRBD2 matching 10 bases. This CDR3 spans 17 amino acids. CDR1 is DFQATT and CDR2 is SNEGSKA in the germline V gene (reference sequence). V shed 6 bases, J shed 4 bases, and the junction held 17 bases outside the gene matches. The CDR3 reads CSARVAGTSVFLETQYF. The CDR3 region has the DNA TGCAGTGCCAGGGTCGCCGGGACTAGCGTATTCTTAGAGACCCAGTACTTC.

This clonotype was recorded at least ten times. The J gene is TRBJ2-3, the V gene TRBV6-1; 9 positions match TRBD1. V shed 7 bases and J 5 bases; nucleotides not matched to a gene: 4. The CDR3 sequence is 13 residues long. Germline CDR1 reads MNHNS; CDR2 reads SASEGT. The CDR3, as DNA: TGTGCCAGCACCAAGGGACAGGGAGATACGCAGTATTTT. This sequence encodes CASTKGQGDTQYF.

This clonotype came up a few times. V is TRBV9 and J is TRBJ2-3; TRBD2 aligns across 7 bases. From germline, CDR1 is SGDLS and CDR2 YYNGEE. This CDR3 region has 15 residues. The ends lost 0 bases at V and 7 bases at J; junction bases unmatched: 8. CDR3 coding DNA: TGTGCCAGCAGCGTAGGCGGGAGTTCAGGGAATACGCAGTATTTT. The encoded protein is CASSVGGSSGNTQYF.

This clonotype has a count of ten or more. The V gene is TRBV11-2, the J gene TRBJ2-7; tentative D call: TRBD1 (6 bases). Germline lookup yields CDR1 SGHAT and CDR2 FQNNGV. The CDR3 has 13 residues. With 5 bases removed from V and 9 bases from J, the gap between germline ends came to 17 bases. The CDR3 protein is CASSPGVGLGQYF. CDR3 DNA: TGTGCCAGCAGCCCAGGGGTCGGGTTGGGGCAGTACTTC.

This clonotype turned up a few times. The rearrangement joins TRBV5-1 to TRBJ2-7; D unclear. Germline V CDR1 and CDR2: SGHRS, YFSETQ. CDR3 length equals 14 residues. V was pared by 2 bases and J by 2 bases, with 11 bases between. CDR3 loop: CASSLLRQAYEQYF. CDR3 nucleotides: TGCGCCAGCAGCTTATTAAGGCAGGCCTACGAGCAGTACTTC.

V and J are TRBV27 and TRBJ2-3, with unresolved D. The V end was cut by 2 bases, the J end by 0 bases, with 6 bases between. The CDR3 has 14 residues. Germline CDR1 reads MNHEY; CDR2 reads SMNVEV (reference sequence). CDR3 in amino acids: CASSLLGSTDTQYF. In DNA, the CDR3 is TGTGCCAGCAGTTTACTAGGGAGCACAGATACGCAGTATTTT.

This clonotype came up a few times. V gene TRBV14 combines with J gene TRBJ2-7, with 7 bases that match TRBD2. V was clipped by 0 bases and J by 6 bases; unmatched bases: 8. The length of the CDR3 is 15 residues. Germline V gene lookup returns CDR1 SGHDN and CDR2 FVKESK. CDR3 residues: CASSQDGSGLTEQYF. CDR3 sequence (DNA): TGTGCCAGCAGCCAAGATGGTAGCGGGTTGACCGAGCAGTACTTC.

This CDR3 reads CSARDLDGSYEQYF. In DNA, the CDR3 is TGCAGTGCTAGAGATCTCGACGGTTCCTACGAGCAGTACTTC. V is TRBV20-1 and J is TRBJ2-7; D is unclear. The CDR3 is made up of 14 amino acids. V shed 0 bases and J shed 1 base, with 10 bases lying between them. Germline V lookup: CDR1 DFQATT, CDR2 SNEGSKA (reference sequence).

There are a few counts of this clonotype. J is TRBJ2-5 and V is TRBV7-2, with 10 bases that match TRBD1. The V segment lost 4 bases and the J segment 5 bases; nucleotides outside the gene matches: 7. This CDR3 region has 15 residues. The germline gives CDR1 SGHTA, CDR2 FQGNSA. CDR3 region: CASSSGRDRGETQYF. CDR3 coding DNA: TGTGCCAGCAGCTCCGGCCGGGACAGGGGTGAGACCCAGTACTTC. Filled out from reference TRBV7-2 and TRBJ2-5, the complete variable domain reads GAGVSQSPSNKVTEKGKDVELRCDPISGHTALYWYRQSLGQGLEFLIYFQGNSAPDKSGLPSDRFSAERTGGSVSTLTIQRTQQEDSAVYLCASSSGRDRGETQYFGPGTRLLVL.

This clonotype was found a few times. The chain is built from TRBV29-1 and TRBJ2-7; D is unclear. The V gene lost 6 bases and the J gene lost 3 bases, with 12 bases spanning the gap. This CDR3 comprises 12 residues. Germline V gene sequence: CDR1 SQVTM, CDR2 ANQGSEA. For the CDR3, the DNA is TGCAGCGTCGCGAATCCTGGCTACGAGCAGTACTTC. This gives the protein CSVANPGYEQYF.

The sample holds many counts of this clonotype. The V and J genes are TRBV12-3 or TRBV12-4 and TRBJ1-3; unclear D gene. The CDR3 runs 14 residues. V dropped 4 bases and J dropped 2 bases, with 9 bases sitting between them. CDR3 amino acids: CASSSLGTGNTIYF. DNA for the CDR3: TGTGCCAGCAGTTCCCTCGGGACTGGAAACACCATATATTTT.

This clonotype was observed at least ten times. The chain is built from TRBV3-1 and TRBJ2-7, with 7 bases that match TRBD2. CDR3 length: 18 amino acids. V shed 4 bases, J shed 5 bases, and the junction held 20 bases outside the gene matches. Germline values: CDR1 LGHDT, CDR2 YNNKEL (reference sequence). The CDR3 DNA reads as TGTGCCAGCAGCCCTCAACTACTCGGGGGGACTGCCTGGGACGAGCAGTACTTC. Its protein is CASSPQLLGGTAWDEQYF.

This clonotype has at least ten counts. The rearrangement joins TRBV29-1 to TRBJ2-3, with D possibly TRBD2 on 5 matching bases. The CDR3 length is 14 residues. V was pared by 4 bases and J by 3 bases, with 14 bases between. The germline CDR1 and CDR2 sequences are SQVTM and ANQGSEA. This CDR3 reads CSVATSLRTDTQYF. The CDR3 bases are TGCAGCGTTGCTACTAGTCTGAGGACAGATACGCAGTATTTT.

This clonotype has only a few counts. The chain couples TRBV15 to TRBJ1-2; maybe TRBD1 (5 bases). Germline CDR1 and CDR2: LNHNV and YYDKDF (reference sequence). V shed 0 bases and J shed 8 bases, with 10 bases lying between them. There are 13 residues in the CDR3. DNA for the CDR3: TGTGCCACCAGCAGAGATTTTGGGGACGGCTACACCTTC. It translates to CATSRDFGDGYTF.

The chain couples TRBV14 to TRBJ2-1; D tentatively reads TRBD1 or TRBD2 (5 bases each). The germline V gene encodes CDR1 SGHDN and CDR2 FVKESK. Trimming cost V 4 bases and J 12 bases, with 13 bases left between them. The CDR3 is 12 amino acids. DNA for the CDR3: TGTGCCAGCAGCCCGACCCAGGGACGGCAGTTCTTC. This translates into CASSPTQGRQFF.

The chain's CDR3 is CATSDLAHNEQFF. The CDR3 nucleotides are TGTGCCACCAGTGATTTGGCCCACAATGAGCAGTTCTTC. J is TRBJ2-1 and V is TRBV24-1; no clear D. The CDR3 sequence is 13 residues long. Trimming took 0 bases from V and 5 from J, leaving 4 bases between them. Per the germline V gene, CDR1 is KGHDR and CDR2 is SFDVKD.

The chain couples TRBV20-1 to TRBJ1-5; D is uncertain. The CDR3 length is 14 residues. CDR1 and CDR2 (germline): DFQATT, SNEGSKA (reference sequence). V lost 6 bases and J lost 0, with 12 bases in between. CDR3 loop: CSAWFGYSNQPQHF. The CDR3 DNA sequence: TGCAGTGCATGGTTCGGATATAGCAATCAGCCCCAGCATTTT.

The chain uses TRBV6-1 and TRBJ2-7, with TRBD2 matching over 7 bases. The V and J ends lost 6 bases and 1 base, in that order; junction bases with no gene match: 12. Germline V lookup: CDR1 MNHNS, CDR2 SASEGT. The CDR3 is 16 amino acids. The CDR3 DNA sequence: TGTGCCAGCAGCCCCTCAGCGGGATCAGCGTCCTACGAGCAGTACTTC. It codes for CASSPSAGSASYEQYF.

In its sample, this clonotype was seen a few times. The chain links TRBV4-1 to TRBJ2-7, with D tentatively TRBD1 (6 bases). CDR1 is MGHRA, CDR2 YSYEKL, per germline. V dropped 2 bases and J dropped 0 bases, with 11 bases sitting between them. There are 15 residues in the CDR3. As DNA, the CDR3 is TGCGCCAGCAGCCAAACCGACAGGAACTCCTACGAGCAGTACTTC. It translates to CASSQTDRNSYEQYF.

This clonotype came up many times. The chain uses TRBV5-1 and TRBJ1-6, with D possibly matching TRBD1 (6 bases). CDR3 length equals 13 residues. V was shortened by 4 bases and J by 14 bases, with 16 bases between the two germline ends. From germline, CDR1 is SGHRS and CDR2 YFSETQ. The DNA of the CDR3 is TGCGCCAGCAGCCAGGACCCCCGGGACACCCTCCACTTT. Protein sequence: CASSQDPRDTLHF.

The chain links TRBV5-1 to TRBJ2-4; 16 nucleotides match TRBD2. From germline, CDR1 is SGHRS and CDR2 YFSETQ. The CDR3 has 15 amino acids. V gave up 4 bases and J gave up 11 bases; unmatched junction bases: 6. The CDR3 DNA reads TGCGCCAGCAGCCGGGATGGGACTAGCGGGAGGGTTCAGTACTTC. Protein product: CASSRDGTSGRVQYF.

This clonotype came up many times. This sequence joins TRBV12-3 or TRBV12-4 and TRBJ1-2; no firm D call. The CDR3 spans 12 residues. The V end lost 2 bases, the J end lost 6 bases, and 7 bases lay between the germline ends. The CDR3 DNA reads TGTGCCAGCAGTTTAAGCGGACATGGCTACACCTTC. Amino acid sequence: CASSLSGHGYTF.

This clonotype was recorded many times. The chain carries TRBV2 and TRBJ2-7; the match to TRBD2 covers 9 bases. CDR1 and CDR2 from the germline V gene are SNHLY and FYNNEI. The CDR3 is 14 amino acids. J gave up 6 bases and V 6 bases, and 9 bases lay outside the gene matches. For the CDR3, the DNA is TGTGCCAGCAGGGCGGGACTAGCAAAGTCCGAGCAGTACTTC. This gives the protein CASRAGLAKSEQYF.

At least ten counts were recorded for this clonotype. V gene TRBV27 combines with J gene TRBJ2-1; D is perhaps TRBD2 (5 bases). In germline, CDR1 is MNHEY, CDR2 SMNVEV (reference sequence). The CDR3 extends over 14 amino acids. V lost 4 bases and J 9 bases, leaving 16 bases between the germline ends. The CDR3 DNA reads TGTGCCAGCAGTTCCCAACTAGATAGGGTTGAGCAGTTCTTC. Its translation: CASSSQLDRVEQFF.

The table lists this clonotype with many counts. The CDR3 bases are TGCGCCAGCAATATGGGACAGAACACCGGGGAGCTGTTTTTT. Translation: CASNMGQNTGELFF. This chain joins TRBV5-1 and TRBJ2-2; D is perhaps TRBD1 (6 bases). The CDR3 contains 14 residues. Trimming cost V 6 bases and J 1 base, with 10 bases left between them. From germline, CDR1 is SGHRS and CDR2 YFSETQ.

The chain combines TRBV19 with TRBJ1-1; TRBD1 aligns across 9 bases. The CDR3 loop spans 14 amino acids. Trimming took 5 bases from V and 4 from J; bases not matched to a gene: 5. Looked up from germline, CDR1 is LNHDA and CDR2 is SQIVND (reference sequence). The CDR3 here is CASSQTGGVTEAFF. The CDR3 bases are TGTGCCAGTAGTCAAACAGGGGGCGTCACTGAAGCTTTCTTT.